Each of the 30 T cell receptor beta chains below was sequenced from the same sample in a study of T cells after yellow fever vaccination. TCRdb re-analysed the 5' RACE reads in MiXCR, keeping a single row per CDR3 protein. This sample has some 320,000 distinct CDR3 sequences, with approximately 4% found just once. The sample in question was PBMCs, obtained 5 days after the yellow fever booster vaccination. The receptors come from a man in his late teens or twenties who received the YFV17D yellow fever vaccine.

The table lists this clonotype with a few counts. The J gene is TRBJ2-7, the V gene TRBV7-2, with D perhaps matching TRBD2 (5 bases). This CDR3 comprises 14 residues. From germline, CDR1 is SGHTA and CDR2 FQGNSA. V lost 0 bases and J 4 bases, leaving 10 bases between the germline ends. In nucleotides, the CDR3 is TGTGCCAGCAGCTTAGCGCGGGCCAGTTACGAGCAGTACTTC. This sequence encodes CASSLARASYEQYF.

This clonotype was detected a few times. V and J are TRBV20-1 and TRBJ2-3; 12 bases fit TRBD2. The CDR3 runs 17 residues. Trimming cost V 3 bases and J 0 bases; bases outside gene matches: 7. Per germline, CDR1 DFQATT and CDR2 SNEGSKA (reference sequence). The CDR3 reads CSASRTSGISSTDTQYF. The CDR3, as DNA: TGCAGTGCTAGCCGGACTAGCGGGATATCTAGCACAGATACGCAGTATTTT.

This clonotype came up a few times. The genes are TRBV3-1 and TRBJ2-5; TRBD1 agrees at 7 bases. Germline-derived CDR1 and CDR2 are LGHDT and YNNKEL (reference sequence). The CDR3 contains 15 residues. Trimming took 2 bases from V and 1 from J; bases not matched to a gene: 4. The CDR3 DNA is TGTGCCAGCAGCCAAACAGGGGACCTCCAAGAGACCCAGTACTTC. Translating it yields CASSQTGDLQETQYF.

This clonotype showed up just a few times. J is TRBJ1-1 and V is TRBV10-3; D possibly corresponds to TRBD1 (5 bases). Germline CDR1 reads ENHRY; CDR2 reads SYGVKD. The CDR3 runs 14 residues. V lost 1 base, J lost 3 bases, and 9 bases lay in between. CDR3 nucleotide sequence: TGTGCCATCAGTGAGTTACGAGGGGACACTGAAGCTTTCTTT. This translates into CAISELRGDTEAFF.

This clonotype was seen at least ten times. The chain uses TRBV6-1 and TRBJ2-3; D is undetermined. The CDR3 totals 13 residues. Per germline, CDR1 MNHNS and CDR2 SASEGT. V lost 3 bases and J lost 4, with 8 bases in between. CDR3 in DNA: TGTGCCAGCAGTGACCGCCAGCCAGATACGCAGTATTTT. Residues: CASSDRQPDTQYF.

This chain joins TRBV7-9 and TRBJ2-5, with 8 nucleotides matching TRBD2. Germline CDR1 reads SEHNR; CDR2 reads FQNEAQ (reference sequence). Unmatched junction bases numbered 4, after V lost 2 bases and J lost 2 bases. CDR3 length equals 15 residues. CDR3 sequence (DNA): TGTGCCAGCAGCTTAAACGTAGCGGGGCAAGAGACCCAGTACTTC. This gives the protein CASSLNVAGQETQYF.

This chain joins TRBV7-9 and TRBJ1-4, with D perhaps TRBD1 (6 bases). V dropped 5 bases and J dropped 5 bases, with 12 bases sitting between them. CDR3 length: 14 residues. CDR1 is SEHNR and CDR2 is FQNEAQ in the germline V gene (reference sequence). The CDR3 DNA reads TGTGCCAGCAGCCCACAGGGAAGGAATGAAAAACTGTTTTTT. Protein sequence: CASSPQGRNEKLFF.

This clonotype has ten or more counts. The chain employs TRBV5-1 and TRBJ2-6; TRBD2 is a possible D gene (5 bases). This CDR3 is built from 15 residues. Trimming took off 3 bases at V and 3 bases at J, with 10 bases between the two ends. The germline CDR1 and CDR2 sequences are SGHRS and YFSETQ. The CDR3 protein is CASSSSGDGANVLTF. CDR3 nucleotides: TGCGCCAGCAGCTCCTCCGGGGATGGGGCCAACGTCCTGACTTTC.

In its sample, this clonotype was seen a few times. The chain combines TRBV6-2 or TRBV6-3 with TRBJ2-7; 7 bases are shared with TRBD2. V was clipped by 2 bases and J by 4 bases; unmatched bases: 11. This CDR3 contains 16 residues. Per germline, CDR1 MNHEY and CDR2 SVGEGT. The chain's CDR3 is CASSYGGTTFPYEQYV. The DNA of the CDR3 is TGTGCCAGCAGTTACGGTGGGACTACTTTTCCTTACGAGCAGTACGTC.

This clonotype has a handful of counts. The chain is built from TRBV18 and TRBJ2-7, with D perhaps being TRBD1 or TRBD2 (5 bases each). Trimming cost V 8 bases and J 2 bases, with 19 bases left between them. The CDR3 contains 15 residues. CDR1 KGHSH and CDR2 LQKENI come from the germline V gene. DNA for the CDR3: TGTGCCAGCGCAAGGACAACCGGGACGGCCTACGAGCAGTACTTC. Its translation is CASARTTGTAYEQYF.

This chain connects TRBV3-1 to TRBJ2-1, with D perhaps matching TRBD1 (6 bases). The CDR3 covers 15 residues. Germline assignment: CDR1 LGHDT and CDR2 YNNKEL (reference sequence). Trimming left V 1 base short and J 2 bases short, with 9 bases between. The CDR3 here is CASSQAEGAYNEQFF. The CDR3, as DNA: TGTGCCAGCAGCCAAGCTGAGGGGGCCTACAATGAGCAGTTCTTC.

The chain carries TRBV6-1 and TRBJ1-2; weak D call: TRBD1 (5 bases). Germline V gene sequence: CDR1 MNHNS, CDR2 SASEGT. CDR3 length: 15 residues. Trimming took off 0 bases at V and 4 bases at J, with 12 bases between the two ends. The CDR3 DNA reads TGTGCCAGCAGTGAAGCAACAGGAGGTGGCTATGGCTACACCTTC. Its translation: CASSEATGGGYGYTF.

The chain employs TRBV6-2 or TRBV6-3 and TRBJ2-5, with TRBD2 as a possible D gene (5 bases). CDR3 length: 13 amino acids. Trimming removed 2 bases from V and 7 bases from J, with 11 bases in between. The germline CDR1 and CDR2 sequences are MNHEY and SVGEGT. For the CDR3, the DNA is TGTGCCAGCAGTTACGACTACCCTAGGACCCAGTACTTC. Its translation: CASSYDYPRTQYF.

This clonotype was detected ten times or more. The genes are TRBV6-2 or TRBV6-3 and TRBJ1-5; 7 bases match TRBD1. The germline V gene has CDR1 MNHEY and CDR2 SVGEGT. CDR3 length equals 16 residues. The V segment lost 4 bases and the J segment 3 bases; nucleotides outside the gene matches: 9. This chain's CDR3 is CASSWSPGTVNQPQHF. The CDR3 region has the DNA TGTGCCAGCAGTTGGAGCCCCGGGACAGTCAATCAGCCCCAGCATTTT.

The chain combines TRBV5-5 with TRBJ2-7; possibly TRBD1 or TRBD2 for D (5 bases each). Trimming cost V 3 bases and J 2 bases, with 9 bases left between them. Per the germline V gene, CDR1 is SGHKS and CDR2 is YYEKEE (reference sequence). The CDR3 is 13 amino acids. CDR3 nucleotide sequence: TGTGCCAGCAGCTCCGGGACCCCCTACGAGCAGTACTTC. Translation gives CASSSGTPYEQYF. The variable domain in full, completed from reference TRBV5-5 and TRBJ2-7, reads DAGVTQSPTHLIKTRGQQVTLRCSPISGHKSVSWYQQVLGQGPQFIFQYYEKEERGRGNFPDRFSARQFPNYSSELNVNALLLGDSALYLCASSSGTPYEQYFGPGTRLTVT.

This clonotype was counted between two and nine times. The CDR3 loop reads CATSDRTGMREELFF. CDR3 DNA: TGTGCCACCAGTGACCGGACAGGCATGCGAGAGGAGCTGTTTTTT. The gene calls are TRBV24-1 and TRBJ2-2; 7 bases are a match to TRBD1. V was clipped by 4 bases and J by 10 bases; unmatched bases: 11. The CDR3 sequence is 15 residues long. Per the germline V gene, CDR1 is KGHDR and CDR2 is SFDVKD.

The sample holds many counts of this clonotype. The V call is TRBV20-1, the J call TRBJ2-2; tentative D call: TRBD1 (5 bases). This CDR3 has 13 residues. The V gene lost 2 bases and the J gene lost 4 bases, with 8 bases spanning the gap. Germline V gene lookup returns CDR1 DFQATT and CDR2 SNEGSKA (reference sequence). The CDR3 protein is CSARPRGTGELFF. In nucleotides, the CDR3 is TGCAGTGCTAGACCTAGGGGCACCGGGGAGCTGTTTTTT.

This clonotype was counted ten times or more. The rearrangement links TRBV5-1 to TRBJ1-6; no clear D. Germline assignment: CDR1 SGHRS and CDR2 YFSETQ. The CDR3 is 17 residues long. V lost 4 bases and J 3 bases, leaving 17 bases between the germline ends. The CDR3 loop reads CASSPASGSDYNSPLHF. The DNA of the CDR3 is TGCGCCAGCAGCCCGGCCTCGGGGAGCGACTATAATTCACCCCTCCACTTT.

This clonotype was picked up many times. The rearrangement uses TRBV20-1 and TRBJ2-3; D remains unclear. The germline CDR1 and CDR2 sequences are DFQATT and SNEGSKA (reference sequence). Trimming took 6 bases from V and 2 from J, leaving 15 bases between them. The CDR3 runs to 14 residues. Here the CDR3 DNA reads TGCAGTGCCGCTAGGGCGGTAATCACAGATACGCAGTATTTT. Translating gives CSAARAVITDTQYF.

The gene calls are TRBV6-1 and TRBJ2-5, with a weak D call TRBD1 (5 bases). This CDR3 region has 16 residues. V gave up 9 bases and J gave up 7 bases, with 27 bases separating them. The germline V gene encodes CDR1 MNHNS and CDR2 SASEGT. CDR3 nucleotide sequence: TGTGCCAGTATGCCAGCGAACCCAGGGATTTCGGGGACCCAGTACTTC. Its translation: CASMPANPGISGTQYF.

The chain uses TRBV29-1 and TRBJ1-2; D ambiguous. The CDR3 extends over 10 amino acids. The V end lost 5 bases, the J end lost 4 bases, and 5 bases lay between the germline ends. From germline, CDR1 is SQVTM and CDR2 ANQGSEA. CDR3 residues: CSVLGYGYTF. In nucleotides, the CDR3 is TGCAGCGTTTTGGGCTATGGCTACACCTTC.

In its sample, this clonotype was seen many times. The chain links TRBV9 to TRBJ2-1, with D hard to call. This CDR3 has 14 residues. Trimming took off 0 bases at V and 4 bases at J, with 8 bases between the two ends. The germline V gene has CDR1 SGDLS and CDR2 YYNGEE. The CDR3 here is CASSVAGPYNEQFF. CDR3 sequence (DNA): TGTGCCAGCAGCGTAGCTGGGCCTTACAATGAGCAGTTCTTC.

This clonotype appeared many times. The genes are TRBV20-1 and TRBJ2-2; D is ambiguous. The CDR3 covers 14 residues. Trimming shortened V by 0 bases and J by 5 bases, and 10 bases separated the two germline ends. Germline lookup yields CDR1 DFQATT and CDR2 SNEGSKA (reference sequence). This chain's CDR3 is CSARDLEPTGELFF. The CDR3 region has the DNA TGCAGTGCTAGAGATCTGGAACCGACCGGGGAGCTGTTTTTT.

This clonotype has just a few counts. V is TRBV6-5 and J is TRBJ1-2, with D unclear. The CDR3 runs to 13 residues. The V end lost 4 bases, the J end lost 6 bases, and 12 bases lay between the germline ends. In germline, CDR1 is MNHEY, CDR2 SVGAGI. CDR3 DNA: TGTGCCAGCAGTTCCCCCCGCAGCCATGGCTACACCTTC. Translating gives CASSSPRSHGYTF.

This clonotype was seen a few times. In DNA form, the CDR3 reads TGCAGTGCGCGGACAGGTCGCGTCACCGGGGAGCTGTTTTTT. As protein: CSARTGRVTGELFF. The gene calls are TRBV20-1 and TRBJ2-2; 7 bases align to TRBD1. The V gene end was trimmed by 6 bases and the J gene end by 4 bases; junction bases not matched to a gene: 8. CDR1 is DFQATT and CDR2 is SNEGSKA in the germline V gene (reference sequence). The CDR3 contains 14 residues.

The CDR3 loop is CATSDSRLNRGHRNYGYTF. CDR3 DNA sequence: TGTGCCACCAGTGATTCGCGGCTCAACAGGGGGCATCGTAACTATGGCTACACCTTC. The rearrangement joins TRBV24-1 to TRBJ1-2; 9 bases fit TRBD1. The CDR3 has 19 amino acids. The V gene's germline CDR1 is KGHDR and CDR2 SFDVKD. Losses at the gene ends were 2 bases for V and 1 base for J; bases not matched to a gene: 13.

There are many counts of this clonotype. This chain connects TRBV7-2 to TRBJ2-7; a possible D gene is TRBD2 (5 bases). This CDR3 has 16 amino acids. The V gene lost 4 bases and the J gene lost 3 bases, with 19 bases spanning the gap. Germline loops: CDR1 SGHTA, CDR2 FQGNSA. The CDR3 is CASSSFGGSPLYEQYF. In DNA form, the CDR3 reads TGTGCCAGCAGCTCCTTCGGAGGTAGCCCCCTCTACGAGCAGTACTTC.

This clonotype was observed a few times. This chain uses TRBV5-5 with TRBJ2-7, with D maybe TRBD2 (7 bases). The CDR3 has 16 residues. Germline-derived CDR1 and CDR2 are SGHKS and YYEKEE (reference sequence). Trimming stripped 4 bases from V and 2 bases from J, with 19 bases between. CDR3 sequence (DNA): TGTGCCAGCAGCGTCCTTGGAGGGGGGGCGGCCTACGAGCAGTACTTC. Protein: CASSVLGGGAAYEQYF.

This clonotype appeared many times. The chain couples TRBV12-3 or TRBV12-4 to TRBJ1-1; D is unclear. V was pared by 1 base and J by 3 bases, with 3 bases between. This CDR3 has 12 residues. CDR3 amino acids: CASSLEYTEAFF. For the CDR3, the DNA is TGTGCCAGCAGTTTAGAGTACACTGAAGCTTTCTTT.

The chain has TRBV24-1 and TRBJ2-3; TRBD2 agrees at 12 bases. The CDR3 spans 17 residues. From germline, CDR1 is KGHDR and CDR2 SFDVKD. V trimming: 3 bases; J trimming: 5 bases; junction bases outside the gene matches: 8. As DNA, the CDR3 is TGTGCCACCAGTGATGTACTAGCGGGGGGCGAGGTAGATACGCAGTATTTT. This sequence encodes CATSDVLAGGEVDTQYF.